This note documents a single T cell receptor beta chain sequence. This sample is part of a study of CD8 T cells in Susac syndrome. TCR beta sequencing covered blood CD8+ and CD4+ T cells. Healthy donors constituted the controls, which were matched for age and sex. RNA was extracted with the RNeasy kit, and a quantity of about 0.45 to 1 ug was reverse transcribed using random hexamers. immunoSEQ multiplex PCR amplified TCR beta CDR3 across 54 Vbeta, 13 Jbeta. TCRdb processed the immunoSEQ multiplex PCR reads anew with MiXCR; each CDR3 protein has one entry. The sample records 140,000 to 150,000 distinct CDR3 sequences, approximately 93% being singletons. Germline assignment: CDR1 SGHNT and CDR2 YYREEE (reference sequence). Trimming removed 0 bases from V and 7 bases from J, with 15 bases in between. The CDR3 is 15 residues long.

This clonotype was sampled from a human donor in good health. The chain recombines TRBV5-4 with TRBJ2-3; D perhaps matches TRBD2 (7 bases). The sample consisted of CD4+ T cells from PBMCs. CDR3 loop: CASSLEGGGPYTQYF. The CDR3, as DNA: TGTGCCAGCAGCTTGGAGGGGGGAGGGCCGTATACGCAGTATTTT.